The 23 T cell receptor beta chains presented below share a single source sample, sequenced in a study of response to subunit inactivated influenza vaccine. MiXCR, applied by TCRdb to the RT-PCR reads, yields one record per CDR3 protein. Counted here are over 400,000 distinct CDR3 sequences, 9.5% to 13% occurring once; the ten biggest clones make up over 9.5%. Here the sequenced sample was PBMCs from blood, taken roughly 6 weeks after vaccination. These receptors came from a man aged 50-60 years who received an inactivated influenza vaccine.

This rearrangement joins TRBV20-1 to TRBJ2-1; tentative D call: TRBD2 (6 bases). This CDR3 comprises 17 residues. The germline gives CDR1 DFQATT, CDR2 SNEGSKA (reference sequence). Trimming cost V 0 bases and J 0 bases, with 15 bases left between them. The CDR3 sequence: CSARDTSGLSSYNEQFF. The DNA of the CDR3 is TGCAGTGCTAGAGATACCAGCGGGCTGAGCTCCTACAATGAGCAGTTCTTC.

The chain employs TRBV6-1 and TRBJ1-2, with D possibly matching TRBD1 (5 bases). The CDR3 length is 14 residues. The V gene's germline CDR1 is MNHNS and CDR2 SASEGT. Trimming removed 8 bases at V and 3 bases at J, with 16 bases between. CDR3 sequence: CASLLATDYYGYTF. CDR3 bases: TGTGCCAGCCTGCTGGCGACAGACTACTATGGCTACACCTTC.

This clonotype has more than one count but fewer than ten. The chain uses TRBV29-1 and TRBJ2-4, with D perhaps given as TRBD1 or TRBD2 (5 bases each). Germline V gives CDR1 SQVTM, CDR2 ANQGSEA. V dropped 4 bases and J dropped 0 bases, with 13 bases sitting between them. This CDR3 is 15 amino acids long. The CDR3 nucleotides are TGCAGCGTTGTAGGGGCAGCGGTAGCCAAAAACATTCAGTACTTC. It specifies CSVVGAAVAKNIQYF. The entire variable domain, with the rest obtained from reference TRBV29-1 and TRBJ2-4, is as follows: SAVISQKPSRDICQRGTSLTIQCQVDSQVTMMFWYRQQPGQSLTLIATANQGSEATYESGFVIDKFPISRPNLTFSTLTVSNMSPEDSSIYLCSVVGAAVAKNIQYFGAGTRLSVL.

This clonotype was counted a few times. At one of its ends the junction is not consistent with the germline gene, which may arise from a read error. The chain is built from TRBV5-1 and TRBJ2-7; 7 bases are a match to TRBD1. The germline V gene has CDR1 SGHRS and CDR2 YFSETQ. The CDR3 consists of 13 residues. As DNA, the CDR3 is TGCGCCAACAGCAGTACAGGGGCCCACGAGCAGTACTTC. As protein: CANSSTGAHEQYF. Supplemented by reference TRBV5-1 and TRBJ2-7, the full variable domain reads KAGVTQTPRYLIKTRGQQVTLSCSPISGHRSVSWYQQTPGQGLQFLFEYFSETQRNKGNFPGRFSGRQFSNSRSEMNVSTLELGDSALYLCANSSTGAHEQYFGPGTRLTVT.

This clonotype appeared many times. The junction departs from germline at one end; a sequencing error may be responsible. The chain has TRBV5-5 and TRBJ2-2; TRBD2 is a possible D gene (5 bases). The germline V gene has CDR1 SGHKS and CDR2 YYEKEE (reference sequence). The CDR3 extends over 13 amino acids. CDR3 sequence: CASSLYDTGDLFF. The DNA for the CDR3 is TGTGCCAGCAGCTTGTATGACACCGGGGATCTGTTTTTT.

The V call is TRBV15, the J call TRBJ2-3; 11 nucleotides match TRBD2. V shed 5 bases and J 2 bases; nucleotides not matched to a gene: 3. The CDR3 length is 15 residues. In germline, CDR1 is LNHNV, CDR2 YYDKDF (reference sequence). The CDR3 here is CATSGLAGLTDTQYF. CDR3 DNA sequence: TGTGCCACCAGCGGACTAGCGGGCCTCACAGATACGCAGTATTTT.

The chain combines TRBV20-1 with TRBJ2-7; D gene unclear. Trimming shortened V by 4 bases and J by 1 base, and 17 bases separated the two germline ends. This CDR3 region has 15 residues. The germline gives CDR1 DFQATT, CDR2 SNEGSKA (reference sequence). The DNA of the CDR3 is TGCAGTGCTATCCGGAGACGGCGGAATTCCTACGAGCAGTACTTC. Protein: CSAIRRRRNSYEQYF.

This clonotype was detected many times. The chain employs TRBV15 and TRBJ2-4; 8 bases match TRBD1. The CDR3 extends over 12 amino acids. J lost 15 bases, V lost 6 bases, and 10 bases had no gene match. Per the germline V gene, CDR1 is LNHNV and CDR2 is YYDKDF (reference sequence). The CDR3 is CATSGQGMDRYF. Written as DNA, the CDR3 is TGTGCCACCAGTGGACAGGGAATGGACCGGTACTTC.

The chain joins TRBV4-1 to TRBJ2-7, with D unresolved. This CDR3 is 16 amino acids long. V lost 1 base, J lost 0 bases, and 13 bases lay in between. Looked up from germline, CDR1 is MGHRA and CDR2 is YSYEKL. The CDR3 is CASSQVMAVSSYEQYF. As DNA, the CDR3 is TGCGCCAGCAGCCAAGTCATGGCGGTCAGCTCCTACGAGCAGTACTTC.

This clonotype came up many times. J is TRBJ2-7 and V is TRBV7-3; 9 bases line up with TRBD2. The ends lost 2 bases at V and 4 bases at J; junction bases unmatched: 6. Germline-derived CDR1 and CDR2 are SGHTA and FQGTGA. This CDR3 is 15 amino acids long. The chain's CDR3 is CASSLSASGKYEQYF. The CDR3 DNA is TGTGCCAGCAGCTTATCGGCTAGCGGGAAGTACGAGCAGTACTTC.

This clonotype was seen only a few times. In DNA, the CDR3 is TGCGCCAGCAGCTCGGGACCCGGCTACGAGCAGTACTTC. It yields the protein CASSSGPGYEQYF. The chain combines TRBV5-1 with TRBJ2-7; D possibly matches TRBD1 or TRBD2 (5 bases each). CDR1 and CDR2 from the germline V gene are SGHRS and YFSETQ. Trimming took off 3 bases at V and 3 bases at J, with 10 bases between the two ends. The CDR3 extends over 13 amino acids.

This clonotype was seen a handful of times. The chain carries TRBV29-1 and TRBJ2-5; TRBD1 matches 8 bases. Germline V gene sequence: CDR1 SQVTM, CDR2 ANQGSEA. The length of the CDR3 is 14 residues. Trimming at V came to 4 bases and at J to 3 bases, leaving 7 bases not matched to a gene. This chain's CDR3 is CSVGAGGWKETQYF. The CDR3 region has the DNA TGCAGCGTTGGGGCAGGGGGCTGGAAAGAGACCCAGTACTTC.

The chain employs TRBV4-2 and TRBJ2-1; D is ambiguous. This CDR3 contains 13 residues. Germline V gene lookup returns CDR1 LGHNA and CDR2 YNFKEQ. Trimming stripped 0 bases from V and 9 bases from J, with 9 bases between. The chain's CDR3 is CASSQERVGEQFF. As DNA, the CDR3 is TGTGCCAGCAGCCAAGAACGGGTGGGTGAGCAGTTCTTC.

This clonotype appeared many times. This chain links TRBV11-1 with TRBJ2-1; TRBD2 is a possible D gene (6 bases). This CDR3 is built from 15 residues. The V end was cut by 5 bases, the J end by 8 bases, with 19 bases between. Germline V gives CDR1 SGHAT, CDR2 FQDESV (reference sequence). CDR3 nucleotides: TGTGCCAGCAGCCAGACTAGTGCGGCTCTCGATGAGCAGTTCTTC. It translates to CASSQTSAALDEQFF.

This chain connects TRBV3-1 to TRBJ2-7; TRBD1 is a possible D gene (6 bases). CDR1 LGHDT and CDR2 YNNKEL come from the germline V gene (reference sequence). There are 14 residues in the CDR3. The V gene lost 2 bases and the J gene lost 6 bases, with 14 bases spanning the gap. The CDR3 loop is CASSQSQGPVEQYF. CDR3 nucleotide sequence: TGTGCCAGCAGCCAAAGCCAGGGGCCGGTCGAGCAGTACTTC.

This clonotype was detected only a few times. This chain connects TRBV12-3 or TRBV12-4 to TRBJ2-7; D is unresolved. There are 11 residues in the CDR3. Trimming shortened V by 6 bases and J by 3 bases, and 6 bases separated the two germline ends. The CDR3, as DNA: TGTGCCAGCAGGGGGTACTACGAGCAGTACTTC. Its protein product is CASRGYYEQYF.

In DNA form, the CDR3 reads TGCGCCAGCAGCCAAGATAGGACTACCTACAATGAGCAGTTCTTC. Its translation: CASSQDRTTYNEQFF. The chain recombines TRBV4-3 with TRBJ2-1; D perhaps matches TRBD2 (6 bases). CDR1 is LGHNA, CDR2 YSLEER, per germline. This CDR3 contains 15 residues. The V and J ends lost 0 bases and 2 bases respectively, with 8 bases between them.

This clonotype came up a few times. The rearrangement links TRBV24-1 to TRBJ2-7; D perhaps matches TRBD2 (5 bases). CDR3 length: 12 amino acids. Germline lookup yields CDR1 KGHDR and CDR2 SFDVKD. V was clipped by 3 bases and J by 6 bases, with 8 bases between them. CDR3 nucleotides: TGTGCCACCAGTGATGACTACCGCGAGCAGTACTTC. Its protein is CATSDDYREQYF.

V is TRBV19 and J is TRBJ2-2; 8 bases map to TRBD2. The length of the CDR3 is 15 residues. V was pared by 8 bases and J by 4 bases, with 9 bases of the junction left unmatched. Germline lookup yields CDR1 LNHDA and CDR2 SQIVND (reference sequence). This CDR3 is CASSRAGGTTGELFF. The CDR3 DNA reads as TGTGCCAGTTCGAGGGCGGGGGGAACCACCGGGGAGCTGTTTTTT.

The chain recombines TRBV6-5 with TRBJ1-6, with TRBD1 matching over 9 bases. CDR1 MNHEY and CDR2 SVGAGI come from the germline V gene. The trim removed 6 bases at V and 10 bases at J, leaving 13 bases unmatched. This CDR3 has 16 amino acids. The CDR3 loop is CASSPTLGTGHSPLHF. CDR3 sequence (DNA): TGTGCCAGCAGCCCCACATTAGGGACAGGGCACTCACCCCTCCACTTT.

The chain couples TRBV5-1 to TRBJ2-3, with 11 bases lining up with TRBD2. Germline lookup yields CDR1 SGHRS and CDR2 YFSETQ. V lost 5 bases to trimming and J lost 5 bases; unmatched junction nucleotides: 7. This CDR3 contains 15 residues. The DNA for the CDR3 is TGCGCCAGCAGTTCCGGGACTAGCGGAAAAGATACGCAGTATTTT. Translating gives CASSSGTSGKDTQYF. The entire variable domain, with the rest obtained from reference TRBV5-1 and TRBJ2-3, is as follows: KAGVTQTPRYLIKTRGQQVTLSCSPISGHRSVSWYQQTPGQGLQFLFEYFSETQRNKGNFPGRFSGRQFSNSRSEMNVSTLELGDSALYLCASSSGTSGKDTQYFGPGTRLTVL.

The chain uses TRBV2 and TRBJ2-1; D is tentatively TRBD1 or TRBD2 (6 bases each). The CDR3 is 16 residues long. Trimming left V 0 bases short and J 3 bases short, with 12 bases between. Germline V CDR1 and CDR2: SNHLY, FYNNEI. CDR3 DNA sequence: TGTGCCAGCAGTGAAGCCCCTGGGGGGCGCTACAATGAGCAGTTCTTC. Its protein is CASSEAPGGRYNEQFF.

This clonotype was picked up many times. The V and J genes are TRBV20-1 and TRBJ2-7; D is unclear. The CDR3 is made up of 12 amino acids. The germline V and J ends were trimmed by 8 bases and 2 bases, with 13 bases remaining between them. CDR1 and CDR2 (germline): DFQATT, SNEGSKA (reference sequence). CDR3 loop: CSPSPVAYEQYF. The CDR3 region has the DNA TGCAGTCCATCCCCTGTGGCCTACGAGCAGTACTTC.